This note documents a single T cell receptor (beta chain) sequence. These data are taken from a study of control samples from healthy donors and cancer patients. TCRdb's copy holds only in-frame clones and misses some; the assay was immunoSEQ multiplex PCR. The sample carries 130,000 to 150,000 clones, about nine tenths recorded once. Sequencing input: blood. The source of this sequence is a man aged 30 to 45 in good health.

The CDR3 region is CASSLHADTEAFF. The CDR3 DNA follows: TGTGCCAGCAGCTTACATGCAGACACTGAAGCTTTCTTT. The V gene is TRBV7-2, the J gene TRBJ1-1; D gene uncertain. With 2 bases removed from V and 3 bases from J, the gap between germline ends came to 7 bases. Germline values: CDR1 SGHTA, CDR2 FQGNSA. This CDR3 comprises 13 residues.